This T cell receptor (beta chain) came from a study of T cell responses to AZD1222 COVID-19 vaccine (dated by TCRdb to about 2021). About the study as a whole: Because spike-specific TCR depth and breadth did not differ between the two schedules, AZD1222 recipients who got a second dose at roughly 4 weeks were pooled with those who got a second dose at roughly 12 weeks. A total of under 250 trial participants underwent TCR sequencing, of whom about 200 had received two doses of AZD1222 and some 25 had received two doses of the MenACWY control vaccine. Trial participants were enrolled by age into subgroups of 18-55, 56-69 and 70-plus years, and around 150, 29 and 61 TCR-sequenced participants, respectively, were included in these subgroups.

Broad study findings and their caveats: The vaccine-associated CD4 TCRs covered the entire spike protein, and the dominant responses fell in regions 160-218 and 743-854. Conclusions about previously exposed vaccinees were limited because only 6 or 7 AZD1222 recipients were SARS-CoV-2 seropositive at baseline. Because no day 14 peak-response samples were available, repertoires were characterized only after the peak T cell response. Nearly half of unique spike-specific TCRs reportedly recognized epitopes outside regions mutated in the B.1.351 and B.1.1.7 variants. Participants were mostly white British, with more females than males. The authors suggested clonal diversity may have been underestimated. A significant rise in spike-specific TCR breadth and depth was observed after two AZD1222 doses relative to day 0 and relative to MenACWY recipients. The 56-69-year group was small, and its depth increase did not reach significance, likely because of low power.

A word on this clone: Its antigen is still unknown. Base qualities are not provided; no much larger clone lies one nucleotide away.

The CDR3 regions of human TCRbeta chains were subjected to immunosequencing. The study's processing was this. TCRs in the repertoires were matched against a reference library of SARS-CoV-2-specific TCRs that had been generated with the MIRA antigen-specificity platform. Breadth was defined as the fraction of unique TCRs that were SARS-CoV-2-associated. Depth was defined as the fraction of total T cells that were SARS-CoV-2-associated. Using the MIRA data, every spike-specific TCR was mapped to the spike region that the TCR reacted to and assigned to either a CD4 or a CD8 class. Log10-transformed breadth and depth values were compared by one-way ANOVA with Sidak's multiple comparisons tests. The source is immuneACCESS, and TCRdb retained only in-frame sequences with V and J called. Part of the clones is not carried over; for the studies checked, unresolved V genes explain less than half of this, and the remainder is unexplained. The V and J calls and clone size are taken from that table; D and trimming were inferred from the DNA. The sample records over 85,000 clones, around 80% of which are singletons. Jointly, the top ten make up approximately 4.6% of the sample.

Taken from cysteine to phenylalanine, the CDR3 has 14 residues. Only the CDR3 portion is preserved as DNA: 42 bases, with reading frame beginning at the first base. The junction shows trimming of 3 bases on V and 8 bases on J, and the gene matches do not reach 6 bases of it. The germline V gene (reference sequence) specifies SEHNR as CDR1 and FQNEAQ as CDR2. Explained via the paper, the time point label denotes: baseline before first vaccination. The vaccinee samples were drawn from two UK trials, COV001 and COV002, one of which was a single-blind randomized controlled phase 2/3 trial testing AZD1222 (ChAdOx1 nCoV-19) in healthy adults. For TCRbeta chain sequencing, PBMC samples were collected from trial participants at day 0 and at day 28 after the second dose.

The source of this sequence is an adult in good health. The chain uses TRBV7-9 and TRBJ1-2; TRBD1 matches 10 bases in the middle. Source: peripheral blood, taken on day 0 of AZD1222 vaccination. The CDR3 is CASSLGQGWGGYTF. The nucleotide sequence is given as TGTGCCAGCAGCTTGGGACAGGGGTGGGGAGGCTACACCTTC.